The source of this T cell receptor (beta chain) is a study of T cells after posttransplantation cyclophosphamide. Measured with immunoSEQ multiplex PCR; TCRdb has only the in-frame clones, and not every one. The sample has roughly 5,100 clones, none seen only once. The CDR3 totals 14 residues. Trimming took off 4 bases at V and 4 bases at J, with 13 bases between the two ends. Germline loops: CDR1 SNHLY, CDR2 FYNNEI. Busulfan-fludarabine conditioning, marrow transplant, and cyclophosphamide on days +3 and +4 were administered. This clone was found many times. Sequencing used PBMCs, obtained after allogeneic stem cell transplant with posttransplant cyclophosphamide. This TCR was sampled from a female patient younger than 45 who received an allogeneic stem cell transplant from an unrelated donor, was CMV-positive, and had acute and chronic GVHD. Some T cells may be supplied by the graft donor. The rearrangement uses TRBV2 and TRBJ1-1; D possibly corresponds to TRBD1 (5 bases). CDR3 DNA sequence: TGTGCCAGCAGTGTCCAGGGAATCGGCACTGAAGCTTTCTTT. Amino acid sequence: CASSVQGIGTEAFF.